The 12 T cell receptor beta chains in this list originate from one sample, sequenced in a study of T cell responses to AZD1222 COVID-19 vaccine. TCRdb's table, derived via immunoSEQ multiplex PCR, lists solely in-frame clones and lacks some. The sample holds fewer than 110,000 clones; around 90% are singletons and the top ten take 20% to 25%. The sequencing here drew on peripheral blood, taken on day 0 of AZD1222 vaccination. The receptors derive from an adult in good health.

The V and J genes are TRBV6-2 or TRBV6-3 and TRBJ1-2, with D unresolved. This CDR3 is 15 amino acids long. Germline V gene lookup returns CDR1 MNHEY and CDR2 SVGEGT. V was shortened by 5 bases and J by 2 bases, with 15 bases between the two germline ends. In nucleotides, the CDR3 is TGTGCCAGCAGTACCCTCAGTTCCGTAAACTATGGCTACACCTTC. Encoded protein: CASSTLSSVNYGYTF.

CDR3 in amino acids: CASSLGGDDQPQHF. CDR3 nucleotide sequence: TGCGCCAGCAGCTTGGGAGGGGATGATCAGCCCCAGCATTTT. The V gene is TRBV5-1, the J gene TRBJ1-5; perhaps TRBD1 as D (5 bases). Germline CDR1 is SGHRS and CDR2 is YFSETQ. The CDR3 runs 14 residues. V was clipped by 0 bases and J by 5 bases, with 9 bases between them.

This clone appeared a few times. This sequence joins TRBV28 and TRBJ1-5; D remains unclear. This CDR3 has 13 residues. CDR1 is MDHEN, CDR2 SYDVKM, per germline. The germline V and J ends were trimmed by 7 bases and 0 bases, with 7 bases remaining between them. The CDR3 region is CASIKSSNQPQHF. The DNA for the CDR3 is TGTGCCAGCATCAAAAGTAGCAATCAGCCCCAGCATTTT. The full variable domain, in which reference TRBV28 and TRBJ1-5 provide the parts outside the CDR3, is DVKVTQSSRYLVKRTGEKVFLECVQDMDHENMFWYRQDPGLGLRLIYFSYDVKMKEKGDIPEGYSVSREKKERFSLILESASTNQTSMYLCASIKSSNQPQHFGDGTRLSIL.

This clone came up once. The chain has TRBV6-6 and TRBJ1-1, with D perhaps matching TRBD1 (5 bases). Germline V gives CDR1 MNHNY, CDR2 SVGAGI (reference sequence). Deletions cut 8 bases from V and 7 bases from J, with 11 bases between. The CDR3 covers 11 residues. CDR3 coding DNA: TGTGCCAGCCAACGCCAGGGTGAAGCTTTCTTT. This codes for CASQRQGEAFF.

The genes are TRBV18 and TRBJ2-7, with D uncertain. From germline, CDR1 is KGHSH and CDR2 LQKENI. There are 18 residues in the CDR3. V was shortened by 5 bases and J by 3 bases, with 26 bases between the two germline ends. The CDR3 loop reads CASSRSVGSRRESYEQYF. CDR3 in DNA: TGTGCCAGCTCAAGGTCGGTCGGGTCAAGGAGAGAGAGCTACGAGCAGTACTTC.

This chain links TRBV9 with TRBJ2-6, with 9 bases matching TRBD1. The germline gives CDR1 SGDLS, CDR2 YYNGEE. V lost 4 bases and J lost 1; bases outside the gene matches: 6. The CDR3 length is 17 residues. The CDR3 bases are TGTGCCAGCAGCCCCCGGGACAGGGAATCTGGGGCCAACGTCCTGACTTTC. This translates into CASSPRDRESGANVLTF.

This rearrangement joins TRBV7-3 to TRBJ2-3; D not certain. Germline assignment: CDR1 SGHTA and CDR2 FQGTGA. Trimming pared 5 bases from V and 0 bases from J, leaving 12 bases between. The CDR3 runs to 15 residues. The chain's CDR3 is CASSQSLSSTDTQYF. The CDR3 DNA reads TGTGCCAGCAGCCAGAGTCTCTCTAGCACAGATACGCAGTATTTT.

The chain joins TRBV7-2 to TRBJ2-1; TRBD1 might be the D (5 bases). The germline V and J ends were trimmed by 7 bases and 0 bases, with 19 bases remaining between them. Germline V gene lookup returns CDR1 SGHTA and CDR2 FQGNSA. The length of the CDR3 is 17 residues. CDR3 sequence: CASNNIGAVSSYNEQFF. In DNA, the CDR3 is TGTGCCAGCAACAATATAGGGGCGGTGAGCTCCTACAATGAGCAGTTCTTC.

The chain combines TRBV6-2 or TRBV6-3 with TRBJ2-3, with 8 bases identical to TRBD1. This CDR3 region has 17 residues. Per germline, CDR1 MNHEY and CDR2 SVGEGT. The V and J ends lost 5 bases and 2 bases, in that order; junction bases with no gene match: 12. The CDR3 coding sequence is TGTGCCAGCAGTACGATAGGGACAGGCCGGGACACAGATACGCAGTATTTT. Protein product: CASSTIGTGRDTDTQYF.

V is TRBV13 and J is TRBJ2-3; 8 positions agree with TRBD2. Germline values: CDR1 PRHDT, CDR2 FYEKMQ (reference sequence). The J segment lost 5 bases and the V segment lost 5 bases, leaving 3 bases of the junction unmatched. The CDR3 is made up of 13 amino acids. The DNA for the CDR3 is TGTGCCAGCAGCCCGGCGGGGGGAGATACGCAGTATTTT. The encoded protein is CASSPAGGDTQYF.

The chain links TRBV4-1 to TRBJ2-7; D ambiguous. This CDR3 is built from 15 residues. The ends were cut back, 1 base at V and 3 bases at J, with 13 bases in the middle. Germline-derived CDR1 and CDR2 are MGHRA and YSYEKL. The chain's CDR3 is CASSQGSQTNYEQYF. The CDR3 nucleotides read TGCGCCAGCAGCCAAGGTAGCCAGACAAACTACGAGCAGTACTTC.

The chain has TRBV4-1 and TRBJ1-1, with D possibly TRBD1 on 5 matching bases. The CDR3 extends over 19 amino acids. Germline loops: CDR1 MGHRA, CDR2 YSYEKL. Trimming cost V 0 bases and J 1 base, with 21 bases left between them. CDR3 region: CASSQDMTVVGVANTEAFF. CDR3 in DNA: TGCGCCAGCAGCCAAGACATGACGGTTGTGGGGGTAGCGAACACTGAAGCTTTCTTT.